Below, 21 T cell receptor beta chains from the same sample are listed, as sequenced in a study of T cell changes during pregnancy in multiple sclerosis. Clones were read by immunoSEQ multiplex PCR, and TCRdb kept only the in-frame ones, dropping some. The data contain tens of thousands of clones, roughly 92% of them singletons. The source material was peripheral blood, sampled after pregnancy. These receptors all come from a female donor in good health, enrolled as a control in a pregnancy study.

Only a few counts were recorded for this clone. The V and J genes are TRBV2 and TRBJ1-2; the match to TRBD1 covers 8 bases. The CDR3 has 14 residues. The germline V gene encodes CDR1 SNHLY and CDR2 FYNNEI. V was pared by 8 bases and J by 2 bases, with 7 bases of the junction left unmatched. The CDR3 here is CASRRTGTNYGYTF. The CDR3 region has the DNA TGTGCCAGCCGTCGGACAGGGACAAACTATGGCTACACCTTC.

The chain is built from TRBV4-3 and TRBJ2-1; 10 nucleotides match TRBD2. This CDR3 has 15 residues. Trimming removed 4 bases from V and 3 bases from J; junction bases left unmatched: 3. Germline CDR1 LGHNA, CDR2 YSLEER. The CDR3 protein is CASSRTSGIYNEQFF. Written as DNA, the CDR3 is TGCGCCAGCAGCCGTACTAGCGGGATCTACAATGAGCAGTTCTTC.

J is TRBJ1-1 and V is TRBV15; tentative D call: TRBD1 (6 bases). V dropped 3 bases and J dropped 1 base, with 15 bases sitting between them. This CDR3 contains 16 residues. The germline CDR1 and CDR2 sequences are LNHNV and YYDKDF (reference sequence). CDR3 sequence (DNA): TGTGCCACCAGCAGGGGGGGGGCAGGTAAGAACACTGAAGCTTTCTTT. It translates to CATSRGGAGKNTEAFF.

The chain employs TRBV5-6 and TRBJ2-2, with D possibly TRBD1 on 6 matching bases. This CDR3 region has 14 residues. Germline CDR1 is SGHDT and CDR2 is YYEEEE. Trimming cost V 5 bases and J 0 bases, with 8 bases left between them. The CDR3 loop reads CASRTGSNTGELFF. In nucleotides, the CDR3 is TGTGCCAGCAGGACAGGTTCGAACACCGGGGAGCTGTTTTTT.

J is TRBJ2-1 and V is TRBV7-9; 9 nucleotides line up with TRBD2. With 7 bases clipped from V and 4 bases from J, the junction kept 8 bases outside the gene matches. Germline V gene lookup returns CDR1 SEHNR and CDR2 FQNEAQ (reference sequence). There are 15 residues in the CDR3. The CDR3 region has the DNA TGTGCCAGCACCTCCCGGACTAGCGAGTACAATGAGCAGTTCTTC. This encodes CASTSRTSEYNEQFF.

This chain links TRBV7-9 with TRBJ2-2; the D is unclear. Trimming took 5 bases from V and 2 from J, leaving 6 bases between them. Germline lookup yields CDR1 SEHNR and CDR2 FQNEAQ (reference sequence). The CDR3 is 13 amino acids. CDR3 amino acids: CASSTTNTGELFF. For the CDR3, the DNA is TGTGCCAGCAGCACTACTAACACCGGGGAGCTGTTTTTT.

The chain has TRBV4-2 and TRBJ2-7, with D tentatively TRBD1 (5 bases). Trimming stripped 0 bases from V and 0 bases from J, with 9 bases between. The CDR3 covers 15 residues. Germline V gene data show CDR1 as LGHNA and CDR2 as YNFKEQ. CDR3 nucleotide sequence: TGTGCCAGCAGCCAAGATTCGACAGCCTCCTACGAGCAGTACTTC. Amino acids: CASSQDSTASYEQYF.

The CDR3 here is CASSPRATNEKLFF. The CDR3 nucleotides read TGTGCCAGCAGCCCGAGAGCAACTAATGAAAAACTGTTTTTT. The chain employs TRBV28 and TRBJ1-4; D uncertain. V was pared by 6 bases and J by 0 bases, with 8 bases between. Germline CDR1 reads MDHEN; CDR2 reads SYDVKM. The CDR3 length is 14 residues.

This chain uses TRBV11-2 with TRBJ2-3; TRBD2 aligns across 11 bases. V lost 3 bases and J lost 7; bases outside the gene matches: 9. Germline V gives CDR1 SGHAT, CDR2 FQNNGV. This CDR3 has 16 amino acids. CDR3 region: CASSFRFRTSGHTQYF. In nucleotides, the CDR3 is TGTGCCAGCAGCTTCAGATTCAGGACTAGCGGGCATACGCAGTATTTT.

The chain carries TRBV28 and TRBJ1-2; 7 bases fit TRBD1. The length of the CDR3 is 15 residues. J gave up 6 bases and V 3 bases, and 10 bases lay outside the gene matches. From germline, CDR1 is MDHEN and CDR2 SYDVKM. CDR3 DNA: TGTGCCAGCAGTTTGTCCCGCAGGGGGATCGATGGCTACACCTTC. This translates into CASSLSRRGIDGYTF.

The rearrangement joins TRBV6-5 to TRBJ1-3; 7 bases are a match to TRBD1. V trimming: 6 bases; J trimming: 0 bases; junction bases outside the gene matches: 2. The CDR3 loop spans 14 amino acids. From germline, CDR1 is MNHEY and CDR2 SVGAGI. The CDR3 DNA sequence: TGTGCCAGCAGAAGGGACAGCTCTGGAAACACCATATATTTT. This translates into CASRRDSSGNTIYF.

The CDR3 sequence: CASSLGTSGSLEQFF. CDR3 DNA sequence: TGTGCCAGCAGCTTAGGGACTAGCGGGAGTCTTGAGCAGTTCTTC. J is TRBJ2-1 and V is TRBV7-2, with 13 bases aligning to TRBD2. Germline loops: CDR1 SGHTA, CDR2 FQGNSA. V lost 1 base, J lost 9 bases, and 3 bases stayed unmatched. CDR3 size: 15 residues.

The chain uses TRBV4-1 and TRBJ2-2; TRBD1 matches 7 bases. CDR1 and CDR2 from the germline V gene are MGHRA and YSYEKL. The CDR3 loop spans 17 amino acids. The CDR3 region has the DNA TGCGCAACCAGTTTCCGGGACAGCATGTCGAACACCGGGGAGCTGTTTTTT. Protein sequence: CATSFRDSMSNTGELFF.

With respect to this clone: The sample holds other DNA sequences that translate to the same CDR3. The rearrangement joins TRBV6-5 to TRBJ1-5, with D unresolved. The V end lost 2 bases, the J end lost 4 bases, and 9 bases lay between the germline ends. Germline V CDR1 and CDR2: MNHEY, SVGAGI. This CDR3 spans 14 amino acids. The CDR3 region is CASSYLTNNQPQHF. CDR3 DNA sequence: TGTGCCAGCAGTTACCTGACAAATAATCAGCCCCAGCATTTT.

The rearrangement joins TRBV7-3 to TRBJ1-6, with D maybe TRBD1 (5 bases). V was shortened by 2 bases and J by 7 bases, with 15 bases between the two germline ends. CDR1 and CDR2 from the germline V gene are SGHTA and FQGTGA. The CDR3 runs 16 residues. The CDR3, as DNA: TGTGCCAGCAGCTTATGGTCAGGGAAAAAGAATTCACCCCTCCACTTT. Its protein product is CASSLWSGKKNSPLHF.

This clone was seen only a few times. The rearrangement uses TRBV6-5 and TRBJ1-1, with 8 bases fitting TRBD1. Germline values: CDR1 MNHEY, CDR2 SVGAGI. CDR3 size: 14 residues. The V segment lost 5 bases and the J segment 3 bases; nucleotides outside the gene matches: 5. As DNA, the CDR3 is TGTGCCAGCAGTCGAGACAGGGGTGACACTGAAGCTTTCTTT. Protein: CASSRDRGDTEAFF.

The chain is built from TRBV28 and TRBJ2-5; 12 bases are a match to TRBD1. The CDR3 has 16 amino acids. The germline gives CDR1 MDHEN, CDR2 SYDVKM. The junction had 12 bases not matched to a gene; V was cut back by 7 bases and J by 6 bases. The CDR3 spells CASNPGGTGGTKTQYF. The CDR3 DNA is TGTGCCAGCAATCCCGGGGGGACAGGGGGCACGAAGACCCAGTACTTC.

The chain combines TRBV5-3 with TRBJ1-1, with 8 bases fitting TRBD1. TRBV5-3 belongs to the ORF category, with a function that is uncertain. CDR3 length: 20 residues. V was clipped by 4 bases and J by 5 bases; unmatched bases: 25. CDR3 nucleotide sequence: TGTGCCAGAAGCGAACATAGGGGTATGGGGATTGACAGGGGAGCAACTGAAGCTTTCTTT. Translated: CARSEHRGMGIDRGATEAFF.

The chain's CDR3 is CASSEGPGQREQYF. CDR3 nucleotide sequence: TGTGCCAGCAGTGAAGGCCCAGGGCAGCGCGAGCAGTACTTC. The V gene is TRBV6-1, the J gene TRBJ2-7; D might be TRBD1 (5 bases). The germline V gene has CDR1 MNHNS and CDR2 SASEGT. This CDR3 spans 14 amino acids. The V and J ends lost 1 base and 6 bases respectively, with 13 bases between them.

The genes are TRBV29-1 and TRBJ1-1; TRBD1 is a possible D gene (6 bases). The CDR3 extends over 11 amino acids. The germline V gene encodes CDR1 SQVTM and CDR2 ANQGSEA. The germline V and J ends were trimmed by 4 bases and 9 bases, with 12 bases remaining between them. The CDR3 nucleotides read TGCAGCGTTGGTAAGGGGGAGAAAGCTTTCTTT. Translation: CSVGKGEKAFF. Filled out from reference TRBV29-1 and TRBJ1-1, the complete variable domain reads SAVISQKPSRDICQRGTSLTIQCQVDSQVTMMFWYRQQPGQSLTLIATANQGSEATYESGFVIDKFPISRPNLTFSTLTVSNMSPEDSSIYLCSVGKGEKAFFGQGTRLTVV.

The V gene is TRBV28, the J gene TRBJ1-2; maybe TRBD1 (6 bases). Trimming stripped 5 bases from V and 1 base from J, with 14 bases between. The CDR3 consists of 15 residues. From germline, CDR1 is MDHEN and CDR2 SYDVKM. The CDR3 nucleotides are TGTGCCAGCAGTACCCCCGACAGGTTTAACTATGGCTACACCTTC. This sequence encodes CASSTPDRFNYGYTF.